What follows is one TCR beta chain and its context. This specimen belongs to a study of shared T cell receptors in the human thymus. Germline lookup yields CDR1 SEHNR and CDR2 FQNEAQ (reference sequence). This CDR3 comprises 16 residues. V was trimmed by 6 bases and J by 5 bases, leaving 20 bases between them. Assay: immunoSEQ multiplex PCR; the TCRdb copy retains only in-frame clones and omits some. The table has 700,000 or so clones, 80% to 90% seen once. Separately, the same data were catalogued under a study of human thymus T cells. That source reports: Donors consisted of healthy Finnish infants (having corrective surgery for congenital heart defects). Across thymic and blood repertoires, the usage of V and J genes appeared to be biased. Related reports documented highly overlapping thymic repertoires among unrelated individuals.

The chain has TRBV7-9 and TRBJ2-1; TRBD2 is a possible D gene (7 bases). Sample: thymocytes. The source of this sequence is a girl under three years old with a congenital heart defect. The CDR3 sequence: CASRRYRGAINNEQFF. The CDR3 DNA follows: TGTGCCAGCAGGAGGTACCGGGGGGCCATAAACAATGAGCAGTTCTTC.